The 19 T cell receptor beta chains below were found in one sample sequenced in a study of CD8+ T cells in alopecia areata. RNA, once extracted, was reverse transcribed into cDNA for use as the sequencing template. Repertoires were generated with immunoSEQ multiplex PCR, while TCRdb's copy carries only in-frame clones and drops some. The table records fewer than 200,000 clones, just under 60% of them present only once. The input for sequencing was CD4+ T cells sorted from blood, taken at week 0. These receptors all come from a human donor with alopecia areata.

This clone turned up a few times. This chain uses TRBV18 with TRBJ2-7; 10 bases fit TRBD1. From germline, CDR1 is KGHSH and CDR2 LQKENI. There are 15 residues in the CDR3. With 2 bases clipped from V and 2 bases from J, the junction kept 3 bases outside the gene matches. Here the CDR3 reads CASSPRDRGTYEQYF. CDR3 sequence (DNA): TGTGCCAGCTCACCAAGGGACAGGGGTACCTACGAGCAGTACTTC.

The chain recombines TRBV5-1 with TRBJ1-4; a weak D match, TRBD1 (5 bases). The ends were cut back, 3 bases at V and 5 bases at J, with 14 bases in the middle. CDR1 is SGHRS, CDR2 YFSETQ, per germline. The CDR3 covers 15 residues. Here the CDR3 DNA reads TGCGCCAGCAGCTCCCAGGGAGGGTGGAATGAAAAACTGTTTTTT. It translates to CASSSQGGWNEKLFF.

This sequence joins TRBV6-6 and TRBJ2-2, with 9 nucleotides matching TRBD1. V dropped 6 bases and J dropped 2; count of bases not matched to a gene: 7. Germline lookup yields CDR1 MNHNY and CDR2 SVGAGI (reference sequence). This CDR3 contains 16 residues. The DNA for the CDR3 is TGTGCCAGCAGCCCGCCGGGACAGGGAAACACCGGGGAGCTGTTTTTT. As protein: CASSPPGQGNTGELFF.

The genes are TRBV30 and TRBJ1-4; D remains unclear. Germline CDR1 and CDR2: GTSNPN and SVGIG (reference sequence). CDR3 length equals 15 residues. Trimming took off 2 bases at V and 0 bases at J, with 10 bases between the two ends. The CDR3 sequence is CAWSPPGTTNEKLFF. The CDR3 region has the DNA TGTGCCTGGAGTCCCCCAGGAACAACTAATGAAAAACTGTTTTTT.

CDR3 region: CASSYRTGYGYTF. The CDR3 DNA reads as TGTGCCAGCAGTTACCGGACGGGGTATGGCTACACCTTC. The V call is TRBV6-6, the J call TRBJ1-2; D remains ambiguous. V gave up 2 bases and J gave up 5 bases, with 9 bases separating them. The germline V gene encodes CDR1 MNHNY and CDR2 SVGAGI (reference sequence). The CDR3 covers 13 residues.

This chain connects TRBV29-1 to TRBJ2-7, with 9 bases that match TRBD2. V shed 3 bases and J 5 bases; nucleotides not matched to a gene: 5. From germline, CDR1 is SQVTM and CDR2 ANQGSEA. There are 13 residues in the CDR3. CDR3 sequence (DNA): TGCAGCGTTGAGGGGCTAGCGGGGAACGAGCAGTACTTC. Protein product: CSVEGLAGNEQYF.

The chain uses TRBV29-1 and TRBJ1-1; D is unresolved. Looked up from germline, CDR1 is SQVTM and CDR2 is ANQGSEA. Trimming shortened V by 1 base and J by 5 bases, and 5 bases separated the two germline ends. This CDR3 comprises 11 residues. The CDR3, as DNA: TGCAGCGTTGAAGCGAAGACTGAAGCTTTCTTT. This gives the protein CSVEAKTEAFF.

V usage is TRBV7-2 and J usage is TRBJ2-5; the D gene is possibly TRBD2 (6 bases). The germline gives CDR1 SGHTA, CDR2 FQGNSA. V lost 4 bases to trimming and J lost 5 bases, with 11 bases between them. The CDR3 totals 13 residues. In DNA form, the CDR3 reads TGTGCCAGCAGCTCAGGGAGCGGGGAGACCCAGTACTTC. Translation: CASSSGSGETQYF. Full variable domain (outside the CDR3, taken from reference TRBV7-2 and TRBJ2-5): GAGVSQSPSNKVTEKGKDVELRCDPISGHTALYWYRQSLGQGLEFLIYFQGNSAPDKSGLPSDRFSAERTGGSVSTLTIQRTQQEDSAVYLCASSSGSGETQYFGPGTRLLVL.

The chain is built from TRBV2 and TRBJ2-2; 13 nucleotides line up with TRBD2. Unmatched junction bases numbered 7, after V lost 7 bases and J lost 5 bases. CDR3 length: 16 amino acids. CDR1 and CDR2 from the germline V gene are SNHLY and FYNNEI. CDR3 amino acids: CASIGLAGAETGELFF. The CDR3 coding sequence is TGTGCCAGCATCGGACTAGCGGGGGCCGAGACCGGGGAGCTGTTTTTT. Complete variable domain (other parts from reference TRBV2 and TRBJ2-2): EPEVTQTPSHQVTQMGQEVILRCVPISNHLYFYWYRQILGQKVEFLVSFYNNEISEKSEIFDDQFSVERPDGSNFTLKIRSTKLEDSAMYFCASIGLAGAETGELFFGEGSRLTVL.

V is TRBV7-8 and J is TRBJ1-6; TRBD1 might be the D (5 bases). The CDR3 sequence is 14 residues long. V lost 7 bases and J 6 bases, leaving 13 bases between the germline ends. CDR1 and CDR2 from the germline V gene are SGHVS and FQNEAQ. CDR3 in DNA: TGTGCCAGCACCTTGACAGCCGTTAATTCACCCCTCCACTTT. It specifies CASTLTAVNSPLHF.

V gene TRBV7-8 combines with J gene TRBJ2-7, with unresolved D. Germline loops: CDR1 SGHVS, CDR2 FQNEAQ. This CDR3 is built from 13 residues. Trimming cost V 2 bases and J 5 bases, with 10 bases left between them. This CDR3 reads CASSLRLGNEQYF. The CDR3 nucleotides read TGTGCCAGCAGCTTACGGTTGGGTAACGAGCAGTACTTC.

J is TRBJ2-1 and V is TRBV11-3; no clear D. Germline lookup yields CDR1 SGHNT and CDR2 YENEEA. The V end lost 5 bases, the J end lost 12 bases, and 14 bases lay between the germline ends. The CDR3 is 12 residues long. CDR3 in amino acids: CASSPLHEGQFF. The DNA for the CDR3 is TGTGCCAGCAGCCCCCTACACGAAGGGCAGTTCTTC. Based on the CDR3 plus reference TRBV11-3 and TRBJ2-1, the full variable domain is EAGVVQSPRYKIIEKKQPVAFWCNPISGHNTLYWYLQNLGQGPELLIRYENEEAVDDSQLPKDRFSAERLKGVDSTLKIQPAELGDSAVYLCASSPLHEGQFFGPGTRLTVL.

J is TRBJ2-6 and V is TRBV5-1; 11 positions agree with TRBD1. This CDR3 comprises 18 residues. The J segment lost 4 bases and the V segment lost 6 bases, leaving 12 bases of the junction unmatched. Germline V lookup: CDR1 SGHRS, CDR2 YFSETQ. CDR3 bases: TGCGCCAGCACGTTGAGGGACAGGGGGAGAATAGGGGCCAACGTCCTGACTTTC. This encodes CASTLRDRGRIGANVLTF.

This chain uses TRBV27 with TRBJ2-1, with 11 bases that match TRBD2. The CDR3 sequence is 15 residues long. V dropped 2 bases and J dropped 3; count of bases not matched to a gene: 0. Per the germline V gene, CDR1 is MNHEY and CDR2 is SMNVEV (reference sequence). For the CDR3, the DNA is TGTGCCAGCAGTTTAGGACTAGCGGGCTACAATGAGCAGTTCTTC. It specifies CASSLGLAGYNEQFF.

The chain couples TRBV5-1 to TRBJ2-7, with a tentative D call TRBD1 (5 bases). The CDR3 has 13 amino acids. Germline CDR1 and CDR2: SGHRS and YFSETQ. V shed 2 bases and J shed 4 bases, with 10 bases lying between them. The CDR3 region has the DNA TGCGCCAGCAGCTTTAACCAGGGTTACGAGCAGTACTTC. It is translated as CASSFNQGYEQYF.

CDR3 DNA: TGTGCCTGGAGTGTACGGGGGGGCCCCTATGGCTACACCTTC. This gives the protein CAWSVRGGPYGYTF. This sequence joins TRBV30 and TRBJ1-2; D is perhaps TRBD1 (6 bases). With 0 bases removed from V and 4 bases from J, the gap between germline ends came to 12 bases. Looked up from germline, CDR1 is GTSNPN and CDR2 is SVGIG (reference sequence). There are 14 residues in the CDR3.

V gene TRBV10-3 combines with J gene TRBJ1-5; D not certain. Trimming took off 3 bases at V and 8 bases at J, with 17 bases between the two ends. CDR3 length equals 15 residues. Germline V lookup: CDR1 ENHRY, CDR2 SYGVKD. CDR3 DNA: TGTGCCATCAGTGAAGGGCAGGCTTTGAGGGAGCCCCAGCATTTT. Its protein product is CAISEGQALREPQHF.

The rearrangement links TRBV2 to TRBJ2-5; 7 bases map to TRBD1. CDR1 SNHLY and CDR2 FYNNEI come from the germline V gene. CDR3 length: 15 amino acids. Losses at the gene ends were 6 bases for V and 1 base for J; bases not matched to a gene: 8. The CDR3 reads CASSVGQNIQETQYF. CDR3 DNA: TGTGCCAGCAGCGTGGGACAGAACATCCAAGAGACCCAGTACTTC.

The CDR3 DNA follows: TGTGCCAGCAGTTTCGGACAGGCCTCTGGGGCCAACGTCCTGACTTTC. This encodes CASSFGQASGANVLTF. The chain combines TRBV28 with TRBJ2-6; 7 nucleotides agree with TRBD1. J was trimmed by 0 bases and V by 3 bases; bases with no gene match: 2. Germline V gives CDR1 MDHEN, CDR2 SYDVKM. The CDR3 is made up of 16 amino acids. The whole variable domain, filled in from reference TRBV28 and TRBJ2-6, reads DVKVTQSSRYLVKRTGEKVFLECVQDMDHENMFWYRQDPGLGLRLIYFSYDVKMKEKGDIPEGYSVSREKKERFSLILESASTNQTSMYLCASSFGQASGANVLTFGAGSRLTVL.